This TCR beta chain stems from a study of T-cell reconstitution after alpha-beta-depleted transplantation in children. The TCRbeta library incorporated unique molecular identifiers. TCRdb independently ran MiXCR on the PCR reads; one entry per CDR3 protein. This table has just under 550,000 distinct CDR3 sequences, approximately 20% appearing once. With 6 bases removed from V and 0 bases from J, the gap between germline ends came to 17 bases. CDR1 is SGHTA, CDR2 FQGTGA, per germline. The CDR3 runs 16 residues. The sequence came from a human donor who donated a stem cell graft to a child with acute lymphoblastic leukemia. V and J are TRBV7-3 and TRBJ1-1, with a possible D match to TRBD1 (5 bases). Sequencing was performed on PBMCs from the stem cell graft donor, taken from the stem cell graft. The CDR3 here is CASRRRPGAMNTEAFF. The CDR3 region has the DNA TGTGCCAGCAGGAGGAGACCTGGGGCGATGAACACTGAAGCTTTCTTT.